The 29 T cell receptor beta chains listed next were all sequenced from one sample in a study of CD4 T cells in relation to SARS-CoV-2 and coronaviruses. CD4+ T cells from unexposed donors were obtained before the COVID-19 pandemic (2011-2018). The data were produced by immunoSEQ multiplex PCR, yet TCRdb's version contains in-frame clones alone and is incomplete. The table records some 65,000 clones, more than 75% of them present only once. Input material: memory CD4+ T cells from PBMCs. Receptors originate from a human donor in good health.

The chain joins TRBV6-2 or TRBV6-3 to TRBJ2-1, with D perhaps assigned TRBD1 or TRBD2 (6 bases each). Trimming stripped 0 bases from V and 5 bases from J, with 20 bases between. CDR1 and CDR2 from the germline V gene are MNHEY and SVGEGT. This CDR3 contains 18 residues. As DNA, the CDR3 is TGTGCCAGCAGTTACTCTTTAACGTGGGGGGCCGCGAACAATGAGCAGTTCTTC. It yields the protein CASSYSLTWGAANNEQFF.

This chain uses TRBV20-1 with TRBJ1-6; D is unclear. With 3 bases removed from V and 8 bases from J, the gap between germline ends came to 17 bases. CDR1 and CDR2 (germline): DFQATT, SNEGSKA (reference sequence). CDR3 length: 15 residues. As DNA, the CDR3 is TGCAGTGCTAGTCCCCCCAGCGAGAGATATTCACCCCTCCACTTT. Protein: CSASPPSERYSPLHF.

The genes are TRBV5-1 and TRBJ2-2, with D tentatively TRBD1 (6 bases). V was trimmed by 6 bases and J by 1 base, leaving 16 bases between them. The CDR3 spans 16 residues. Germline assignment: CDR1 SGHRS and CDR2 YFSETQ. The CDR3 region is CASILDRIENTGELFF. As DNA, the CDR3 is TGCGCCAGCATACTCGACAGGATAGAGAACACCGGGGAGCTGTTTTTT.

Only one count was recorded for this clone. The chain joins TRBV30 to TRBJ2-7, with unresolved D. The CDR3 covers 13 residues. CDR1 and CDR2 from the germline V gene are GTSNPN and SVGIG (reference sequence). Trimming cost V 5 bases and J 7 bases, with 18 bases left between them. The DNA of the CDR3 is TGTGCCTGGTCCGGTCGGACCGAAGGGGAGCAGTACTTC. Residues: CAWSGRTEGEQYF.

V usage is TRBV29-1 and J usage is TRBJ2-7; tentatively, D is TRBD1 or TRBD2 (5 bases each). The CDR3 covers 12 residues. CDR1 SQVTM and CDR2 ANQGSEA come from the germline V gene. Trimming took 6 bases from V and 2 from J, leaving 11 bases between them. CDR3 DNA: TGCAGCGTGAGGGGTCAGACCTACGAGCAGTACTTC. It is translated as CSVRGQTYEQYF.

The genes are TRBV18 and TRBJ1-1, with D unresolved. CDR3 length: 15 amino acids. Germline CDR1 KGHSH, CDR2 LQKENI. The V gene lost 6 bases and the J gene lost 5 bases, with 19 bases spanning the gap. The DNA of the CDR3 is TGTGCCAGCTCCCCTGATTCTTGGGCGGGGACTGAAGCTTTCTTT. This gives the protein CASSPDSWAGTEAFF.

J is TRBJ2-7 and V is TRBV5-4; D is possibly TRBD2 (6 bases). This CDR3 is built from 14 residues. The germline V gene encodes CDR1 SGHNT and CDR2 YYREEE (reference sequence). Trimming removed 3 bases from V and 3 bases from J, with 13 bases in between. CDR3 sequence: CASSSGDLIYEQYF. The CDR3 nucleotides are TGTGCCAGCAGCTCGGGGGACTTGATCTACGAGCAGTACTTC.

The chain carries TRBV5-1 and TRBJ2-3; 7 bases are a match to TRBD1. Trimming cost V 3 bases and J 6 bases; bases outside gene matches: 7. Germline lookup yields CDR1 SGHRS and CDR2 YFSETQ. CDR3 length: 14 amino acids. The CDR3 coding sequence is TGCGCCAGCAGCTACGGGACAGTCGGGGATACGCAGTATTTT. This sequence encodes CASSYGTVGDTQYF.

This clone appeared once. The V call is TRBV5-1, the J call TRBJ2-3; D gene uncertain. V was cut by 7 bases and J by 0 bases, with 12 bases left in between. The CDR3 consists of 14 residues. The germline V gene has CDR1 SGHRS and CDR2 YFSETQ. The CDR3 protein is CASREPRSTDTQYF. CDR3 sequence (DNA): TGCGCCAGCCGCGAGCCCCGTAGCACAGATACGCAGTATTTT.

The chain carries TRBV19 and TRBJ2-2, with D possibly being TRBD2 (5 bases). CDR1 and CDR2 from the germline V gene are LNHDA and SQIVND (reference sequence). Between the trimmed V and J ends, which lost 6 bases and 6 bases, there was a span of 11 bases. The length of the CDR3 is 13 residues. The CDR3 DNA follows: TGTGCCAGTAGCCCGGGGTTGTCCGGGGAGCTGTTTTTT. Its translation is CASSPGLSGELFF.

V gene TRBV7-3 combines with J gene TRBJ1-1; D call uncertain. Trimming cost V 0 bases and J 4 bases, with 12 bases left between them. Germline V gene sequence: CDR1 SGHTA, CDR2 FQGTGA. The CDR3 covers 15 residues. The CDR3: CASSLTREGSTEAFF. In nucleotides, the CDR3 is TGTGCCAGCAGCTTAACAAGGGAGGGATCCACTGAAGCTTTCTTT. Using reference TRBV7-3 and TRBJ1-1 for the parts outside the CDR3, the full variable domain is GAGVSQTPSNKVTEKGKYVELRCDPISGHTALYWYRQSLGQGPEFLIYFQGTGAADDSGLPNDRFFAVRPEGSVSTLKIQRTERGDSAVYLCASSLTREGSTEAFFGQGTRLTVV.

The CDR3 nucleotides are TGTGCCAGCAGTTTCAAGGCGGGAGGAATCTCCTACGAGCAGTACTTC. This codes for CASSFKAGGISYEQYF. The J gene is TRBJ2-7, the V gene TRBV27, with TRBD2 identical over 8 bases. CDR3 length: 16 amino acids. Germline V gene lookup returns CDR1 MNHEY and CDR2 SMNVEV (reference sequence). The V gene end was trimmed by 3 bases and the J gene end by 0 bases; junction bases not matched to a gene: 7.

V usage is TRBV25-1 and J usage is TRBJ2-2; 13 bases are a match to TRBD2. This CDR3 is built from 16 residues. Trimming at V came to 6 bases and at J to 3 bases, leaving 4 bases not matched to a gene. Germline CDR1 reads MGHDK; CDR2 reads SYGVNS. CDR3 in DNA: TGTGCCAGCAGCGGGACTAGCGGGGTTGACACCGGGGAGCTGTTTTTT. Its translation: CASSGTSGVDTGELFF.

The V call is TRBV19, the J call TRBJ1-6; D gene ambiguous. CDR1 is LNHDA, CDR2 SQIVND, per germline (reference sequence). The CDR3 is 14 amino acids. Trimming took 3 bases from V and 9 from J, leaving 12 bases between them. CDR3 bases: TGTGCCAGTAGTATCAGCGGCGGGCCTTCACCCCTCCACTTT. Encoded protein: CASSISGGPSPLHF.

The chain joins TRBV10-3 to TRBJ1-4; maybe TRBD1 (5 bases). This CDR3 is built from 15 residues. Germline V CDR1 and CDR2: ENHRY, SYGVKD. Deletions cut 2 bases from V and 4 bases from J, with 11 bases between. The CDR3 region has the DNA TGTGCCATCAGTGAGAGCCCAGGGCGTAATGAAAAACTGTTTTTT. Residues: CAISESPGRNEKLFF.

The CDR3 coding sequence is TGTGCCAGCACCTTATATGGGGGTAGTTCGCCAGATACGCAGTATTTT. This sequence encodes CASTLYGGSSPDTQYF. The chain carries TRBV28 and TRBJ2-3, with D perhaps given as TRBD1 or TRBD2 (5 bases each). Germline values: CDR1 MDHEN, CDR2 SYDVKM. Trimming pared 7 bases from V and 4 bases from J, leaving 21 bases between. The CDR3 consists of 16 residues.

V gene TRBV30 combines with J gene TRBJ2-2; D not resolved. Germline V gene sequence: CDR1 GTSNPN, CDR2 SVGIG (reference sequence). The CDR3 is 12 residues long. V lost 0 bases, J lost 4 bases, and 3 bases lay in between. CDR3 in amino acids: CAWSVPTGELFF. CDR3 nucleotides: TGTGCCTGGAGTGTACCCACCGGGGAGCTGTTTTTT.

V usage is TRBV6-5 and J usage is TRBJ2-4, with a weak D call TRBD2 (5 bases). Germline lookup yields CDR1 MNHEY and CDR2 SVGAGI. This CDR3 spans 16 amino acids. Trimming removed 2 bases at V and 8 bases at J, with 19 bases between. The CDR3 DNA follows: TGTGCCAGCAGTTACGGGCAGGAACGGGGTTGGGACATTCAGTACTTC. This sequence encodes CASSYGQERGWDIQYF.

V and J are TRBV3-1 (or the pseudogene TRBV3-2) and TRBJ2-3, with a weak D call TRBD1 (6 bases). Deletions cut 4 bases from V and 0 bases from J, with 14 bases between. This CDR3 spans 16 amino acids. Germline V gene data show CDR1 as LGHDT and CDR2 as YNNKEL (reference sequence). In DNA form, the CDR3 reads TGTGCCAGCAGCCCCCTGACAGGTCCTAGCACAGATACGCAGTATTTT. As protein: CASSPLTGPSTDTQYF.

The genes are TRBV5-1 and TRBJ2-5; unclear D gene. Trimming cost V 4 bases and J 1 base, with 11 bases left between them. The CDR3 is 14 amino acids. The germline CDR1 and CDR2 sequences are SGHRS and YFSETQ. The CDR3, as DNA: TGCGCCAGCAGCCTTACCACACCCCAAGAGACCCAGTACTTC. Translation gives CASSLTTPQETQYF.

The chain uses TRBV19 and TRBJ2-1, with 9 bases aligning to TRBD2. CDR1 is LNHDA and CDR2 is SQIVND in the germline V gene (reference sequence). V lost 5 bases to trimming and J lost 4 bases; unmatched junction nucleotides: 9. The CDR3 consists of 16 residues. CDR3 loop: CASSPSLAGAYNEQFF. The CDR3 coding sequence is TGTGCCAGTAGTCCCAGTTTAGCGGGGGCTTACAATGAGCAGTTCTTC. Based on the CDR3 plus reference TRBV19 and TRBJ2-1, the full variable domain is DGGITQSPKYLFRKEGQNVTLSCEQNLNHDAMYWYRQDPGQGLRLIYYSQIVNDFQKGDIAEGYSVSREKKESFPLTVTSAQKNPTAFYLCASSPSLAGAYNEQFFGPGTRLTVL.

The J gene is TRBJ1-4, the V gene TRBV7-6; D remains ambiguous. Between the trimmed V and J ends, which lost 4 bases and 17 bases, there was a span of 20 bases. This CDR3 comprises 13 residues. CDR1 is SGHVS and CDR2 is FNYEAQ in the germline V gene. CDR3 loop: CASSSSPTERVFF. The CDR3 nucleotides read TGTGCCAGCAGCTCAAGCCCGACCGAAAGGGTATTTTTT.

This chain links TRBV6-1 with TRBJ1-3; D is unclear. CDR1 is MNHNS and CDR2 is SASEGT in the germline V gene. The CDR3 contains 15 residues. V lost 3 bases and J lost 4, with 13 bases in between. As DNA, the CDR3 is TGTGCCAGCAGTGACGGGTCCGAGGGAGGAAACACCATATATTTT. Protein product: CASSDGSEGGNTIYF.

The V gene is TRBV5-1, the J gene TRBJ2-7, with 7 positions matching TRBD2. The CDR3 extends over 15 amino acids. CDR1 is SGHRS and CDR2 is YFSETQ in the germline V gene. V lost 4 bases, J lost 2 bases, and 9 bases stayed unmatched. CDR3: CASSPGLAATYEQYF. CDR3 nucleotides: TGCGCCAGCAGCCCGGGCCTAGCGGCGACCTACGAGCAGTACTTC.

V usage is TRBV7-9 and J usage is TRBJ1-1; D is undetermined. CDR1 is SEHNR and CDR2 is FQNEAQ in the germline V gene (reference sequence). Trimming removed 1 base at V and 3 bases at J, with 9 bases between. The CDR3 totals 14 residues. For the CDR3, the DNA is TGTGCCAGCAGCTTAGGAGCGTTGGACACTGAAGCTTTCTTT. Protein sequence: CASSLGALDTEAFF.

The rearrangement uses TRBV15 and TRBJ2-3; 9 nucleotides line up with TRBD2. After removal of 1 base from V and 3 bases from J, the junction contained 8 bases not matched to a gene. In germline, CDR1 is LNHNV, CDR2 YYDKDF (reference sequence). The CDR3 is 17 amino acids. In nucleotides, the CDR3 is TGTGCCACCAGCAGAGTCACTAGCGGGTGGCGGACAGATACGCAGTATTTT. Amino acids: CATSRVTSGWRTDTQYF.

This clone came up a few times. The chain links TRBV5-1 to TRBJ2-7, with 7 bases lining up with TRBD1. J gave up 6 bases and V 3 bases, and 3 bases lay outside the gene matches. The CDR3 has 12 residues. From germline, CDR1 is SGHRS and CDR2 YFSETQ. CDR3 nucleotide sequence: TGCGCCAGCAGCTCAAACAGGGGCGAGCAGTACTTC. This codes for CASSSNRGEQYF.

This rearrangement joins TRBV10-3 to TRBJ2-3; the D call may be TRBD1 or TRBD2 (5 bases each). V was cut by 7 bases and J by 8 bases, with 16 bases left in between. This CDR3 comprises 13 residues. CDR1 ENHRY and CDR2 SYGVKD come from the germline V gene. The CDR3 region is CAIKSGDRGTQYF. The CDR3 nucleotides read TGTGCCATCAAGAGCGGTGACAGAGGTACGCAGTATTTT.

The genes are TRBV5-1 and TRBJ2-5; D may match TRBD1 or TRBD2 (5 bases each). Trimming took off 7 bases at V and 1 base at J, with 11 bases between the two ends. In germline, CDR1 is SGHRS, CDR2 YFSETQ. The CDR3 has 13 residues. The CDR3 DNA reads TGCGCCAGCGGTAGGGACGGCCAAGAGACCCAGTACTTC. Translating gives CASGRDGQETQYF. The whole variable domain, filled in from reference TRBV5-1 and TRBJ2-5, reads KAGVTQTPRYLIKTRGQQVTLSCSPISGHRSVSWYQQTPGQGLQFLFEYFSETQRNKGNFPGRFSGRQFSNSRSEMNVSTLELGDSALYLCASGRDGQETQYFGPGTRLLVL.